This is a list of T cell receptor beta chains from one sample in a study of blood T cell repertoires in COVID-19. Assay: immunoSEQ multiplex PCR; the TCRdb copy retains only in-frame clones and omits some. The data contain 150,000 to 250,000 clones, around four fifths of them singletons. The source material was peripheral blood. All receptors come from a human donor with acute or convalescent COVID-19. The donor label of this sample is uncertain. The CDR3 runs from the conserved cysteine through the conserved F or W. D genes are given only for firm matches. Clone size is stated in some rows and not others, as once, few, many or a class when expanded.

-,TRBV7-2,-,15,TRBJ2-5,TGTGCCAGCAGCTTTCAGCGGGCCCGAGGCGAGACCCAGTACTTC,CASSFQRARGETQYF
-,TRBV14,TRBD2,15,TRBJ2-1,TGTGCCAGCAGCCAAACTAGCGGGAGCACCAATGAGCAGTTCTTC,CASSQTSGSTNEQFF
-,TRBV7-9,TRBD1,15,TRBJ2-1,TGTGCCAGCAGCCCCGGACAGGGGCATTACAATGAGCAGTTCTTC,CASSPGQGHYNEQFF
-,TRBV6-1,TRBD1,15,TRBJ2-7,TGTGCCAGCAGTAAAGCCGGGACAGGGGGTTACGAGCAGTACTTC,CASSKAGTGGYEQYF
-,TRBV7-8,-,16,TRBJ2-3,TGTGCCAGCAGCTTGTCAGACATTAGCGTCAGAGCTGCGCAGTATTTT,CASSLSDISVRAAQYF
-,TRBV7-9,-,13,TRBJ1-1,TGTGCCAGCAGCTTAGGAACAGAAGCTGAAGCTTTCTTT,CASSLGTEAEAFF
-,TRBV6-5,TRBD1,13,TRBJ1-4,TGTGCCAGCAGAGGGACAGGGAGAGAAAAACTGTTTTTT,CASRGTGREKLFF
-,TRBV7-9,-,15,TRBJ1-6,TGTGCCAGCAGCCGATCAGGCGCCCCTAATTCACCCCTCCACTTT,CASSRSGAPNSPLHF
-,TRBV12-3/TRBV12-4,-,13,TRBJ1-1,TGTGCCAGCAGTTTGTATTCGAACACTGAAGCTTTCTTT,CASSLYSNTEAFF
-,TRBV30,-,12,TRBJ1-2,TGCTGCGCCCTCTTCCCTAACTATGGCTACACCTTC,CCALFPNYGYTF
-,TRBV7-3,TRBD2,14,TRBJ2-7,TGTGCCAGCAGCCGCACTAGCGGAACCTACGAGCAGTACTTC,CASSRTSGTYEQYF
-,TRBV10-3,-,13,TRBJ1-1,TGTGCCATCACCCTACAGGGGAACACTGAAGCTTTCTTT,CAITLQGNTEAFF
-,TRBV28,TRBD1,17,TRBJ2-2,TGTGCCAGCAGCCCCCCCTTGGACAGGGCGAACACCGGGGAGCTGTTTTTT,CASSPPLDRANTGELFF
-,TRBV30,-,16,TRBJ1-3,TGTGCCTGGAGCCTGGACCGGGGACACTCTGGAAACACCATATATTTT,CAWSLDRGHSGNTIYF
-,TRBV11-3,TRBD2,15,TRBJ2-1,TGTGCCAGCAGCCCTGGACTAGCGACGAACAATGAGCAGTTCTTC,CASSPGLATNNEQFF
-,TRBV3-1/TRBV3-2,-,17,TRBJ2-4,TGTGCCAGCAGCCAAGATGGTAACAGGCCGGACAAAAACATTCAGTACTTC,CASSQDGNRPDKNIQYF
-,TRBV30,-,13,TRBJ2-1,TGTGCCTGGAGTGTCGGGAGAAGGAATGAGCAGTTCTTC,CAWSVGRRNEQFF
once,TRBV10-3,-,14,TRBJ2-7,TGTGCCATCAGTGAGGGGGGGACAGCGGGCGAGCAGTACTTC,CAISEGGTAGEQYF
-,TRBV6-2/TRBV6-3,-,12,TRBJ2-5,TGTGCCAGCAGTTACGGCCTAGATTCCCGGTACTTC,CASSYGLDSRYF
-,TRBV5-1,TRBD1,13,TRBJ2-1,TGCGCCAGCAGCTTAGGACAGGTGAATGAGCAGTTCTTC,CASSLGQVNEQFF
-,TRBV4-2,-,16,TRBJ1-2,TGTGCCAGCAGCCAAGATTTACGGACAGAATACTATGGCTACACCTTC,CASSQDLRTEYYGYTF
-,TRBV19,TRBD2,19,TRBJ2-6,TGTGCCAGTAGTAAACGGAGCGGGAGGGCCGTAACTGGGGCCAACGTCCTGACTTTC,CASSKRSGRAVTGANVLTF
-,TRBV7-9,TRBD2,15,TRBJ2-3,TGTGCCAGCAGCCTCCTAGCGGGAAGCACAGATACGCAGTATTTT,CASSLLAGSTDTQYF
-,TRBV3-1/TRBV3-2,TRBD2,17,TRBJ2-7,TGTGCCAGCAGCCAAGAACTTGGGACTAGCGGGACCTACGAGCAGTACTTC,CASSQELGTSGTYEQYF
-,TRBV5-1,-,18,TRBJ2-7,TGCGCCAGCAGCCCGGACCCAGCAGGGGCCAGTCTAATGAAAGAGCAGTACTTC,CASSPDPAGASLMKEQYF
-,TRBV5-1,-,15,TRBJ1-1,TGCGCCAGCAGAGGCACAGCTTTGGTGGACACTGAAGCTTTCTTT,CASRGTALVDTEAFF
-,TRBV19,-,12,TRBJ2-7,TGTGCCAGTAGTCGGAGGACCTACGAGCAGTACTTC,CASSRRTYEQYF
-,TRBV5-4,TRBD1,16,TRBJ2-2,TGTGCCAGCAGCTTCAATCGGTTTCAGGGGGCCGGGGAGCTGTTTTTT,CASSFNRFQGAGELFF
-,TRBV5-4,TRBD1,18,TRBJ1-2,TGTGCCAGCAGCTTGCCGGGGACAGGGTGGGATGTAGGCTATGGCTACACCTTC,CASSLPGTGWDVGYGYTF
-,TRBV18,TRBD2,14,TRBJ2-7,TGTGCCAGCTCAGTTAGCGGGAGTTCGGACGAGCAGTACTTC,CASSVSGSSDEQYF
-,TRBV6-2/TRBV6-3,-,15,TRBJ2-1,TGTGCCAGCAGTCCCGACTATTCCTCCTACAATGAGCAGTTCTTC,CASSPDYSSYNEQFF
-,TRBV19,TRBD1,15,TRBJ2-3,TGTGCCAGTAGTACTGGGACAGCCGGCACAGATACGCAGTATTTT,CASSTGTAGTDTQYF
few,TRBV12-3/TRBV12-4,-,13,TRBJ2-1,TGTGCCAGCAGCTTAGGACAGCGGGGTGAGCAGTTCTTC,CASSLGQRGEQFF
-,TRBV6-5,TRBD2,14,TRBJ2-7,TGTGCCAGCATGAGAGGACTAGCGGGAGGGGAGCAGTACTTC,CASMRGLAGGEQYF
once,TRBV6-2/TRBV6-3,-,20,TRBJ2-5,TGTGCCAGCAGTTACTCGGCCCGTAGCGGCCGGAACTGGTACCAAGAGACCCAGTACTTC,CASSYSARSGRNWYQETQYF
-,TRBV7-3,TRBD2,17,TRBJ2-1,TGTGCCAGCAGCTTAACTGGGCTAGCGGGAGGATACAATGAGCAGTTCTTC,CASSLTGLAGGYNEQFF
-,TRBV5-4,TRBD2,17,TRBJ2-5,TGTGCCAGCAGCGGGGGAGGCGCTAGCGGGAGGGAAGAGACCCAGTACTTC,CASSGGGASGREETQYF